The 15 T cell receptor beta chains reported below all come from one sample, sequenced in a study of blood T cell repertoires in COVID-19 (dated by TCRdb to 2018 to 2021). Libraries were constructed by the immunoSEQ multiplex PCR assay. TCRdb mirrors the immuneACCESS table, restricted to in-frame sequences. Some clones are absent from its copies; in checked studies, under half trace to an unresolved V gene, and the reason for the others is unknown. The sample data list roughly 320,000 clones, and just under 90% of these were observed just once. 6% to 8% of the sample belongs to the ten largest clones. The sequenced sample was peripheral blood. These receptors were obtained from a woman in her forties or fifties with COVID-19, enrolled during active disease.

A single count supports this clone. This rearrangement joins TRBV27 to TRBJ1-6; 7 bases match TRBD1. CDR3 length: 19 residues. J was trimmed by 6 bases and V by 6 bases; bases with no gene match: 20. Per germline, CDR1 MNHEY and CDR2 SMNVEV (reference sequence). The CDR3 is CASSYSTPQQGLSNSPLHF. The CDR3, as DNA: TGTGCCAGCAGCTATTCTACCCCACAACAGGGGCTCTCTAATTCACCCCTCCACTTT.

On this clone: Other DNA sequences in this specimen translate into the identical CDR3. In DNA, the CDR3 is TGTGCCAGCAGCAAAGCACGGGGACAGGGGGCAACCGGGGAGCTGTTTTTT. Its protein product is CASSKARGQGATGELFF. The V and J genes are TRBV21-1 and TRBJ2-2; the table assigns TRBD1, which was not confirmed against the DNA. TRBV21-1 is tagged as a pseudogene. The CDR3 loop spans 17 amino acids.

The chain employs TRBV11-1 and TRBJ2-7, with 8 positions matching TRBD1. The CDR3 has 14 residues. V gave up 5 bases and J gave up 2 bases; unmatched junction bases: 5. CDR1 is SGHAT, CDR2 FQDESV, per germline (reference sequence). The CDR3 DNA follows: TGTGCCAGCAGCGCCGGGACAGGACCCTACGAGCAGTACTTC. This encodes CASSAGTGPYEQYF.

This rearrangement joins TRBV4-3 to TRBJ2-1, with TRBD1 matching over 8 bases. Germline CDR1 is LGHNA and CDR2 is YSLEER. The CDR3 runs to 15 residues. Unmatched junction bases numbered 7, after V lost 0 bases and J lost 9 bases. DNA for the CDR3: TGCGCCAGCAGCCAAGAAAGGCAGGGGGCGGCTGAGCAGTTCTTC. Protein: CASSQERQGAAEQFF.

The gene calls are TRBV15 and TRBJ2-1, with TRBD1 matching over 9 bases. The CDR3 extends over 17 amino acids. Trimming at V came to 7 bases and at J to 0 bases, leaving 10 bases not matched to a gene. Looked up from germline, CDR1 is LNHNV and CDR2 is YYDKDF (reference sequence). The DNA for the CDR3 is TGTGCCACCATTGGGCACAGGGGGCCGGGCTCCTACAATGAGCAGTTCTTC. Its protein product is CATIGHRGPGSYNEQFF. The full variable domain, rest sourced from reference TRBV15 and TRBJ2-1, is DAMVIQNPRYQVTQFGKPVTLSCSQTLNHNVMYWYQQKSSQAPKLLFHYYDKDFNNEADTPDNFQSRRPNTSFCFLDIRSPGLGDTAMYLCATIGHRGPGSYNEQFFGPGTRLTVL.

This rearrangement joins TRBV5-4 to TRBJ2-3, with TRBD2 matching over 9 bases. From germline, CDR1 is SGHNT and CDR2 YYREEE (reference sequence). V shed 5 bases, J shed 0 bases, and the junction held 4 bases outside the gene matches. The CDR3 spans 15 residues. The CDR3 DNA is TGTGCCAGCAGACCTAGCGGGATTAGCACAGATACGCAGTATTTT. This codes for CASRPSGISTDTQYF.

This sequence joins TRBV29-1 and TRBJ2-1; maybe TRBD1 (5 bases). The CDR3 length is 13 residues. V was shortened by 1 base and J by 9 bases, with 13 bases between the two germline ends. Germline V gene lookup returns CDR1 SQVTM and CDR2 ANQGSEA. The CDR3 loop is CSVEVTGGIEQFF. The CDR3 nucleotides are TGCAGCGTTGAAGTTACAGGTGGGATTGAGCAGTTCTTC.

The J gene is TRBJ1-1, the V gene TRBV7-9; no firm D call. The V gene's germline CDR1 is SEHNR and CDR2 FQNEAQ (reference sequence). The V gene lost 1 base and the J gene lost 7 bases, with 10 bases spanning the gap. CDR3 length: 13 amino acids. CDR3 DNA: TGTGCCAGCAGCTTAGACGTGTTCAGTGAAGCTTTCTTT. Amino acids: CASSLDVFSEAFF.

This chain connects TRBV18 to TRBJ1-6; the match to TRBD1 covers 9 bases. The germline V gene encodes CDR1 KGHSH and CDR2 LQKENI. V lost 2 bases to trimming and J lost 5 bases; unmatched junction nucleotides: 4. The CDR3 is 16 residues long. The CDR3 coding sequence is TGTGCCAGCTCACCAATTCGGGACAGGGATAATTCACCCCTCCACTTT. This gives the protein CASSPIRDRDNSPLHF.

This chain uses TRBV18 with TRBJ2-7; tentatively, D is TRBD1 (7 bases). In germline, CDR1 is KGHSH, CDR2 LQKENI. There are 14 residues in the CDR3. The V gene lost 2 bases and the J gene lost 7 bases, with 15 bases spanning the gap. The CDR3 DNA follows: TGTGCCAGCTCACCAATAGCACAGGGGAGGGAGCAGTACTTC. Protein: CASSPIAQGREQYF.

The J gene is TRBJ2-7, the V gene TRBV4-1; D not resolved. The CDR3 contains 15 residues. The V gene's germline CDR1 is MGHRA and CDR2 YSYEKL. The ends were cut back, 0 bases at V and 3 bases at J, with 12 bases in the middle. CDR3 residues: CASSQDPTSFYEQYF. CDR3 nucleotides: TGCGCCAGCAGCCAAGATCCCACTTCATTCTACGAGCAGTACTTC.

The chain employs TRBV5-1 and TRBJ1-1; D unclear. Germline V lookup: CDR1 SGHRS, CDR2 YFSETQ. Trimming took off 2 bases at V and 1 base at J, with 6 bases between the two ends. This CDR3 is built from 13 residues. Here the CDR3 reads CASSLGGNTEAFF. CDR3 nucleotide sequence: TGCGCCAGCAGCTTAGGCGGGAACACTGAAGCTTTCTTT. Full variable domain (remainder filled in from reference TRBV5-1 and TRBJ1-1): KAGVTQTPRYLIKTRGQQVTLSCSPISGHRSVSWYQQTPGQGLQFLFEYFSETQRNKGNFPGRFSGRQFSNSRSEMNVSTLELGDSALYLCASSLGGNTEAFFGQGTRLTVV.

The V gene is TRBV7-8, the J gene TRBJ1-6; 7 positions agree with TRBD1. The V segment lost 5 bases and the J segment 7 bases; nucleotides outside the gene matches: 11. CDR3 length: 16 amino acids. Germline V gene lookup returns CDR1 SGHVS and CDR2 FQNEAQ. The CDR3 loop reads CASSRKTDRVNSPLHF. For the CDR3, the DNA is TGTGCCAGCAGCCGAAAAACAGACAGGGTCAATTCACCCCTCCACTTT.

This chain links TRBV5-6 with TRBJ1-2; tentatively, D is TRBD1 (5 bases). In germline, CDR1 is SGHDT, CDR2 YYEEEE. The V and J ends lost 1 base and 8 bases respectively, with 9 bases between them. The CDR3 has 12 amino acids. The CDR3 loop reads CASSLRGWGYTF. The CDR3 bases are TGTGCCAGCAGCTTGAGGGGTTGGGGCTACACCTTC.

The chain links TRBV7-6 to TRBJ2-1, with 7 bases aligning to TRBD1. Germline values: CDR1 SGHVS, CDR2 FNYEAQ. J lost 4 bases, V lost 3 bases, and 6 bases had no gene match. This CDR3 has 15 amino acids. CDR3 loop: CASSFSGQKYNEQFF. The CDR3 DNA sequence: TGTGCCAGCAGCTTCTCGGGACAGAAATACAATGAGCAGTTCTTC.